Each of the 24 T cell receptor beta chains below was sequenced from the same sample in a study of blood T cell repertoires in COVID-19. Clones were read by immunoSEQ multiplex PCR, and TCRdb kept only the in-frame ones, dropping some. This table holds roughly 80,000 clones, around 86% found once. Sequencing used peripheral blood. Every receptor here comes from a human donor in a cohort sampled during active COVID-19.

V and J are TRBV7-2 and TRBJ2-7, with 9 bases that match TRBD1. J lost 6 bases, V lost 5 bases, and 14 bases had no gene match. Germline-derived CDR1 and CDR2 are SGHTA and FQGNSA. The length of the CDR3 is 16 residues. The CDR3 here is CASSKTTGTGNPEQYF. In DNA form, the CDR3 reads TGTGCCAGCAGCAAGACAACCGGGACAGGGAACCCCGAGCAGTACTTC.

The chain is built from TRBV6-1 and TRBJ2-1; D is undetermined. CDR1 MNHNS and CDR2 SASEGT come from the germline V gene. The CDR3 loop spans 13 amino acids. V lost 3 bases and J 10 bases, leaving 13 bases between the germline ends. The CDR3 protein is CASSDRLDGEQFF. CDR3 nucleotides: TGTGCCAGCAGTGATCGGCTAGATGGCGAGCAGTTCTTC.

The chain uses TRBV3-1 (or the pseudogene TRBV3-2) and TRBJ2-1, with no clear D. With 4 bases removed from V and 9 bases from J, the gap between germline ends came to 13 bases. Germline V gene sequence: CDR1 LGHDT, CDR2 YNNKEL (reference sequence). The CDR3 contains 13 residues. In DNA, the CDR3 is TGTGCCAGCAGCCCCCTGAGGCCTAGTGAGCAGTTCTTC. It encodes CASSPLRPSEQFF.

The chain joins TRBV5-1 to TRBJ1-2, with 9 nucleotides matching TRBD1. Trimming at V came to 4 bases and at J to 5 bases, leaving 6 bases not matched to a gene. CDR1 is SGHRS and CDR2 is YFSETQ in the germline V gene. This CDR3 is built from 14 residues. The CDR3 DNA sequence: TGCGCCAGCAGCGTGGCCGGGACAGGGTATGGCTACACCTTC. It specifies CASSVAGTGYGYTF.

The chain joins TRBV5-1 to TRBJ1-1; TRBD1 is a possible D gene (6 bases). The germline V and J ends were trimmed by 3 bases and 2 bases, with 14 bases remaining between them. The CDR3 contains 15 residues. Germline V gene lookup returns CDR1 SGHRS and CDR2 YFSETQ. CDR3 residues: CASSYSDRLNTEAFF. The CDR3 DNA sequence: TGCGCCAGCAGCTATTCAGACAGGCTAAACACTGAAGCTTTCTTT.

Only one count was recorded for this clone. The chain has TRBV21-1 and TRBJ2-7; TRBD1, the table's D call, was not compared with the DNA. TRBV21-1 corresponds to a pseudogene. The CDR3 sequence is 14 residues long. The DNA for the CDR3 is TGTGCCAGCACCTCGAACAGTGGGACATACGAGCAGTACTTC. Encoded protein: CASTSNSGTYEQYF.

The chain has TRBV6-1 and TRBJ2-7; the match to TRBD1 covers 10 bases. This CDR3 comprises 14 residues. After removal of 1 base from V and 7 bases from J, the junction contained 4 bases not matched to a gene. Germline V lookup: CDR1 MNHNS, CDR2 SASEGT. This chain's CDR3 is CASSEGGQGVEQYF. CDR3 sequence (DNA): TGTGCCAGCAGTGAAGGAGGACAGGGGGTGGAGCAGTACTTC.

The chain couples TRBV9 to TRBJ1-3, with 8 bases identical to TRBD1. Germline V CDR1 and CDR2: SGDLS, YYNGEE. This CDR3 contains 15 residues. Trimming removed 4 bases from V and 0 bases from J; junction bases left unmatched: 3. In DNA form, the CDR3 reads TGTGCCAGCAGCATTGGGACAGGCTCTGGAAACACCATATATTTT. Amino acids: CASSIGTGSGNTIYF.

Here the CDR3 reads CASSELAGAKGTQYF. The CDR3 DNA reads as TGTGCCAGCAGTGAACTAGCGGGCGCTAAAGGGACCCAGTACTTC. V and J are TRBV2 and TRBJ2-5, with 8 bases lining up with TRBD2. Germline V gene data show CDR1 as SNHLY and CDR2 as FYNNEI. The ends lost 2 bases at V and 7 bases at J; junction bases unmatched: 9. This CDR3 comprises 15 residues.

V is TRBV5-1 and J is TRBJ2-7, with TRBD1 matching over 8 bases. The germline V gene has CDR1 SGHRS and CDR2 YFSETQ. The V and J ends lost 4 bases and 6 bases, in that order; junction bases with no gene match: 6. There are 13 residues in the CDR3. The CDR3 loop reads CASSQGQDAEQYF. CDR3 coding DNA: TGCGCCAGCAGCCAGGGACAGGATGCCGAGCAGTACTTC.

V usage is TRBV19 and J usage is TRBJ1-3; unclear D gene. Germline V gene lookup returns CDR1 LNHDA and CDR2 SQIVND (reference sequence). This CDR3 contains 11 residues. V shed 7 bases and J shed 6 bases, with 7 bases lying between them. In DNA form, the CDR3 reads TGTGCCAGTATGCGTACAAACACCATATATTTT. Translating it yields CASMRTNTIYF.

The sample holds a few counts of this clone. The rearrangement joins TRBV5-1 to TRBJ2-3; no reliable D call. The CDR3 totals 12 residues. Germline lookup yields CDR1 SGHRS and CDR2 YFSETQ. Trimming removed 3 bases from V and 3 bases from J, with 5 bases in between. CDR3 loop: CASSYMTDTQYF. CDR3 in DNA: TGCGCCAGCAGCTACATGACAGATACGCAGTATTTT.

The chain is built from TRBV5-1 and TRBJ2-1; 7 bases are a match to TRBD1. The CDR3 spans 17 residues. CDR1 SGHRS and CDR2 YFSETQ come from the germline V gene. The trim removed 0 bases at V and 9 bases at J, leaving 15 bases unmatched. CDR3 coding DNA: TGCGCCAGCAGCTTGGCCGCGACAGGGCGCCTTAAAGGTGAGCAGTTCTTC. This codes for CASSLAATGRLKGEQFF.

The chain is built from TRBV5-1 and TRBJ1-2; no reliable D call. The CDR3 consists of 14 residues. Germline values: CDR1 SGHRS, CDR2 YFSETQ. The germline V and J ends were trimmed by 3 bases and 3 bases, with 12 bases remaining between them. The CDR3 sequence: CASSSTDFDYGYTF. Here the CDR3 DNA reads TGCGCCAGCAGCTCCACAGATTTTGACTATGGCTACACCTTC.

This sequence joins TRBV7-3 and TRBJ2-2, with D possibly TRBD2 on 6 matching bases. Per germline, CDR1 SGHTA and CDR2 FQGTGA. Trimming removed 2 bases from V and 4 bases from J, with 14 bases in between. The CDR3 is 16 amino acids. CDR3 loop: CASSLYRGAGTGELFF. In nucleotides, the CDR3 is TGTGCCAGCAGCTTATACCGCGGGGCGGGCACCGGGGAGCTGTTTTTT. The whole variable domain, remainder taken from reference TRBV7-3 and TRBJ2-2, is GAGVSQTPSNKVTEKGKYVELRCDPISGHTALYWYRQSLGQGPEFLIYFQGTGAADDSGLPNDRFFAVRPEGSVSTLKIQRTERGDSAVYLCASSLYRGAGTGELFFGEGSRLTVL.

The V call is TRBV9, the J call TRBJ1-2; D remains unclear. This CDR3 has 12 amino acids. V was cut by 1 base and J by 4 bases, with 5 bases left in between. CDR1 is SGDLS, CDR2 YYNGEE, per germline. CDR3 region: CASSVRSYGYTF. CDR3 sequence (DNA): TGTGCCAGCAGCGTACGGAGCTATGGCTACACCTTC.

V gene TRBV6-5 combines with J gene TRBJ2-7, with TRBD2 identical over 10 bases. CDR3 length: 15 amino acids. V lost 6 bases, J lost 0 bases, and 5 bases stayed unmatched. Germline CDR1 and CDR2: MNHEY and SVGAGI. Here the CDR3 reads CASRTPSGGSYEQYF. The CDR3 bases are TGTGCCAGCAGGACTCCTAGCGGGGGCTCCTACGAGCAGTACTTC.

The V and J genes are TRBV3-1 (or the pseudogene TRBV3-2) and TRBJ1-1; 11 bases map to TRBD1. CDR1 is LGHDT and CDR2 is YNNKEL in the germline V gene (reference sequence). The CDR3 extends over 14 amino acids. V trimming: 1 base; J trimming: 9 bases; junction bases outside the gene matches: 4. The CDR3 sequence: CASSQAPDRGQAFF. CDR3 DNA: TGTGCCAGCAGCCAAGCGCCGGACAGGGGGCAAGCTTTCTTT.

The rearrangement joins TRBV18 to TRBJ2-5; D might be TRBD2 (5 bases). Trimming removed 3 bases from V and 4 bases from J, with 9 bases in between. CDR1 is KGHSH, CDR2 LQKENI, per germline. The CDR3 has 13 residues. CDR3 sequence reads: CASSPGGGETQYF. The CDR3 nucleotides read TGTGCCAGCTCACCCGGTGGAGGAGAGACCCAGTACTTC.

A single count supports this clone. The CDR3 sequence: CASSPSGTEAFF. The CDR3 nucleotides are TGTGCCAGCAGCCCGAGTGGTACTGAAGCTTTCTTT. The genes are TRBV28 and TRBJ1-1; D is unresolved. V lost 6 bases and J 5 bases, leaving 10 bases between the germline ends. Germline-derived CDR1 and CDR2 are MDHEN and SYDVKM. CDR3 length equals 12 residues.

V is TRBV2 and J is TRBJ2-5, with D possibly matching TRBD2 (6 bases). The germline CDR1 and CDR2 sequences are SNHLY and FYNNEI. CDR3 length: 13 residues. V dropped 5 bases and J dropped 1 base, with 8 bases sitting between them. The CDR3 spells CASSRDSQETQYF. Here the CDR3 DNA reads TGTGCCAGCAGTCGGGACTCCCAAGAGACCCAGTACTTC.

This clone came up once. The gene calls are TRBV4-2 and TRBJ2-3; 12 bases fit TRBD2. The CDR3 is 16 amino acids. Germline CDR1 LGHNA, CDR2 YNFKEQ. Unmatched junction bases numbered 3, after V lost 0 bases and J lost 5 bases. CDR3 bases: TGTGCCAGCAGCCAAGACCGACTAGCGGGGGAAGATACGCAGTATTTT. Translating it yields CASSQDRLAGEDTQYF.

This clone was counted between two and nine times. V usage is TRBV5-5 and J usage is TRBJ2-3, with TRBD2 as a possible D gene (5 bases). The CDR3 has 12 amino acids. V was shortened by 10 bases and J by 1 base, with 10 bases between the two germline ends. Germline V gene sequence: CDR1 SGHKS, CDR2 YYEKEE (reference sequence). CDR3 sequence: CAPYGGTDTQYF. The CDR3 nucleotides are TGTGCCCCCTACGGGGGCACAGATACGCAGTATTTT.

V gene TRBV7-2 combines with J gene TRBJ1-2, with a possible D match to TRBD1 (5 bases). Germline assignment: CDR1 SGHTA and CDR2 FQGNSA. Trimming stripped 2 bases from V and 6 bases from J, with 13 bases between. The CDR3 totals 14 residues. The CDR3 reads CASSLSGPWDGYTF. The CDR3 DNA reads TGTGCCAGCAGCTTATCAGGGCCTTGGGATGGCTACACCTTC.